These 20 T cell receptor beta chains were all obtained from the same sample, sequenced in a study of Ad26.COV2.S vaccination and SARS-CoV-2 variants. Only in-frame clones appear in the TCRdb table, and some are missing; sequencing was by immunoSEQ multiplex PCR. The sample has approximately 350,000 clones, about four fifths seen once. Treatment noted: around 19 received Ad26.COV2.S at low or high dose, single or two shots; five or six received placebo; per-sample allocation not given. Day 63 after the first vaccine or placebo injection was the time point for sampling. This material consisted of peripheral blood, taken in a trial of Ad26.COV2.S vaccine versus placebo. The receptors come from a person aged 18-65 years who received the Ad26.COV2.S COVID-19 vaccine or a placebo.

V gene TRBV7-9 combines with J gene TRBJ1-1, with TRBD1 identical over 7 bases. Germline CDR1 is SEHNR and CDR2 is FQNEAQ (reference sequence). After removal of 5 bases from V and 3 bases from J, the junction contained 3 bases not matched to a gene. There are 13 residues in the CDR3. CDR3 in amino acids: CASSRDRYTEAFF. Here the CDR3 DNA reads TGTGCCAGCAGCAGGGACAGATACACTGAAGCTTTCTTT.

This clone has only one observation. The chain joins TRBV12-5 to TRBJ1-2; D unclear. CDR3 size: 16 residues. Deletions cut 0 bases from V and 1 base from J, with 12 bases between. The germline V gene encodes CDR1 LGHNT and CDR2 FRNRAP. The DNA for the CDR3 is TGTGCTAGTGGTTTGGTACCCGACATTTTTAACTATGGCTACACCTTC. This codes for CASGLVPDIFNYGYTF.

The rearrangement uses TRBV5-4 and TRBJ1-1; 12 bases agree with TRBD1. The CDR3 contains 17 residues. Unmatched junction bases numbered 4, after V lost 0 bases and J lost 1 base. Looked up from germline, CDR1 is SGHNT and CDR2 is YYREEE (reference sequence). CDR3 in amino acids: CASSLVGTGGPNTEAFF. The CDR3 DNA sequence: TGTGCCAGCAGCTTGGTGGGGACAGGGGGCCCGAACACTGAAGCTTTCTTT.

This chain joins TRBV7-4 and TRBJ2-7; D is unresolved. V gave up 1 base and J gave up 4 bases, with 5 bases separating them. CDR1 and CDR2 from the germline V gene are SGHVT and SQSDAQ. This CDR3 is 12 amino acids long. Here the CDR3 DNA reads TGTGCCAGCAGCTTAGTGGGATACGAGCAGTACTTC. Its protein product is CASSLVGYEQYF.

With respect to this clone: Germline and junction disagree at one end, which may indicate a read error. CDR3 in amino acids: CASSEDRVGANVLTF. As DNA, the CDR3 is TGTGCCAGCAGCGAAGACAGGGTTGGGGCCAACGTCCTGACTTTC. The genes are TRBV2 and TRBJ2-6; the match to TRBD1 covers 7 bases. CDR3 size: 15 residues. Germline CDR1 SNHLY, CDR2 FYNNEI.

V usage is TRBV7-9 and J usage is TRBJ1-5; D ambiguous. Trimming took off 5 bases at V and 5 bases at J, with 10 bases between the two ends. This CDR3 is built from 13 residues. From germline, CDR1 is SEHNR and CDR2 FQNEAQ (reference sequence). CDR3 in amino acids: CASSLQLDQPQHF. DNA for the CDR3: TGTGCCAGCAGCCTACAACTCGATCAGCCCCAGCATTTT.

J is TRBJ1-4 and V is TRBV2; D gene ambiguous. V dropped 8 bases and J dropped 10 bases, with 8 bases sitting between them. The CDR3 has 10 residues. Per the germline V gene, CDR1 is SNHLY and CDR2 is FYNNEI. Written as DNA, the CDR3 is TGTGCCAGCGGAAGTGGAAAACTGTTTTTT. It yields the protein CASGSGKLFF.

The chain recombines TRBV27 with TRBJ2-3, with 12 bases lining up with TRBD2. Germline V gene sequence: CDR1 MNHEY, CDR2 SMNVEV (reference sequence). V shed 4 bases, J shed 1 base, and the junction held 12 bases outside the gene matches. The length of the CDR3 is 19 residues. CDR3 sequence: CASSSSLAGGVFGTDTQYF. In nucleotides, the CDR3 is TGTGCCAGCAGTTCCTCTCTAGCGGGAGGGGTGTTCGGCACAGATACGCAGTATTTT.

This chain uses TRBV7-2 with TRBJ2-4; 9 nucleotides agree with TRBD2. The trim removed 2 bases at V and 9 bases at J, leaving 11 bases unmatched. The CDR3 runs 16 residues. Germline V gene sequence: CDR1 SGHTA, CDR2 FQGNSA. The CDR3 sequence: CASSLNGGRALVIQYF. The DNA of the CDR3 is TGTGCCAGCAGCTTAAATGGCGGGAGGGCCCTGGTCATTCAGTACTTC.

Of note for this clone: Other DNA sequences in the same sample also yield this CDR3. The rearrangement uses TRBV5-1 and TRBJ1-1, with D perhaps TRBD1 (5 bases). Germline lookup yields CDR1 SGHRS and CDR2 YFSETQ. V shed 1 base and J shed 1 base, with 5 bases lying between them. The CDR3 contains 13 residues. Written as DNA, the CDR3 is TGCGCCAGCAGCTTGACAGGGAACACTGAAGCTTTCTTT. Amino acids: CASSLTGNTEAFF.

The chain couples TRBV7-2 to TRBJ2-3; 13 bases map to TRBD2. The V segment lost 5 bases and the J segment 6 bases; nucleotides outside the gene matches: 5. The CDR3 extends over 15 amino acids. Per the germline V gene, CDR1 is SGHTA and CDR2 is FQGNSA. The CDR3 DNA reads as TGTGCCAGCAGCCAACTAGCGGGGGGGCCCGATACGCAGTATTTT. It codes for CASSQLAGGPDTQYF. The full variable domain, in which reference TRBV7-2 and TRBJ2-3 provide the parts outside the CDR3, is GAGVSQSPSNKVTEKGKDVELRCDPISGHTALYWYRQSLGQGLEFLIYFQGNSAPDKSGLPSDRFSAERTGGSVSTLTIQRTQQEDSAVYLCASSQLAGGPDTQYFGPGTRLTVL.

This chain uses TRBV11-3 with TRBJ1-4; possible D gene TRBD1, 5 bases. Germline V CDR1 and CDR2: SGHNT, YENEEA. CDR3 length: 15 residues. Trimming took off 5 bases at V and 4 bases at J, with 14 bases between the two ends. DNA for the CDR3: TGTGCCAGCAGCCCCCAGGGAATCGGTAATGAAAAACTGTTTTTT. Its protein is CASSPQGIGNEKLFF.

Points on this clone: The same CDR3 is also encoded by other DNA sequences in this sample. The CDR3 coding sequence is TGTGCCAGCAGCCAAGGCTACAATGAGCAGTTCTTC. It yields the protein CASSQGYNEQFF. J is TRBJ2-1 and V is TRBV3-1 (or the pseudogene TRBV3-2), with D unresolved. The CDR3 totals 12 residues. Germline loops: CDR1 LGHDT, CDR2 YNNKEL (reference sequence). The ends were cut back, 1 base at V and 3 bases at J, with 1 base in the middle.

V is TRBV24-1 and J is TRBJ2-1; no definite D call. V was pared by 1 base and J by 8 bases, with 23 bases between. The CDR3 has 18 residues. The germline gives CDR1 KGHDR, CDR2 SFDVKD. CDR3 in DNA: TGTGCCACCAGTGATTTCCCCCCGGGCCCTGGGTCGGGCTATGAGCAGTTCTTC. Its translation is CATSDFPPGPGSGYEQFF.

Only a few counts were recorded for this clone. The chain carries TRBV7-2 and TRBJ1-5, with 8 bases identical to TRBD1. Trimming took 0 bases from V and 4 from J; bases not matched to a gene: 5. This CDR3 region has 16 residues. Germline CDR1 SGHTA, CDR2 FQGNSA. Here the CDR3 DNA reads TGTGCCAGCAGCTTAGCCGGGGGACAGGTTAATCAGCCCCAGCATTTT. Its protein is CASSLAGGQVNQPQHF.

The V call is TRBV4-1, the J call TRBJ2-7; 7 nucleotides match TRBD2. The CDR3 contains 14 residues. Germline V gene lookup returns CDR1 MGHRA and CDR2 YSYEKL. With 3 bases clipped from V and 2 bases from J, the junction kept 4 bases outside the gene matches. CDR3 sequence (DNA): TGCGCCAGCAGCCAGGGGGGGATCCCCTACGAGCAGTACTTC. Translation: CASSQGGIPYEQYF.

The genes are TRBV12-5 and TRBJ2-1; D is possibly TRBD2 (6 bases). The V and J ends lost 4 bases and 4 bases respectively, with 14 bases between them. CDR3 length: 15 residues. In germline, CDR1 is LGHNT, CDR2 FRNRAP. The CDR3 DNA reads TGTGCTAGTGGTTCCCCGGGTAGCGGTTACAATGAGCAGTTCTTC. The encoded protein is CASGSPGSGYNEQFF.

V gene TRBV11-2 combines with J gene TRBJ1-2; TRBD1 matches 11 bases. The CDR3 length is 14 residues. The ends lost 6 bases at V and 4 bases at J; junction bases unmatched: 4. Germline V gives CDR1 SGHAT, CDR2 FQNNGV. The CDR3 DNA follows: TGTGCCAGCAGAGGGACAGGGGGTACCTATGGCTACACCTTC. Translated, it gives CASRGTGGTYGYTF.

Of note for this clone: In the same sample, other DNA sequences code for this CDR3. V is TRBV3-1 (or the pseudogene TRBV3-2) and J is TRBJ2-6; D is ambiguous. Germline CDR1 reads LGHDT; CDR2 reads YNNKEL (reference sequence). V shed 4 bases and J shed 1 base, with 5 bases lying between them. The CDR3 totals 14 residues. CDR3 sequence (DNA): TGTGCCAGCAGCCTCCTATCTGGGGCCAACGTCCTGACTTTC. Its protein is CASSLLSGANVLTF.

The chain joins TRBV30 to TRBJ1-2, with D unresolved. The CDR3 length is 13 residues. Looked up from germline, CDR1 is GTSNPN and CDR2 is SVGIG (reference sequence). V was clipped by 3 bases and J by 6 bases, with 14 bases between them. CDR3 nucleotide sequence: TGTGCCTGGAGCCCACCCCCCATTGATGGCTACACCTTC. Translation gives CAWSPPPIDGYTF.